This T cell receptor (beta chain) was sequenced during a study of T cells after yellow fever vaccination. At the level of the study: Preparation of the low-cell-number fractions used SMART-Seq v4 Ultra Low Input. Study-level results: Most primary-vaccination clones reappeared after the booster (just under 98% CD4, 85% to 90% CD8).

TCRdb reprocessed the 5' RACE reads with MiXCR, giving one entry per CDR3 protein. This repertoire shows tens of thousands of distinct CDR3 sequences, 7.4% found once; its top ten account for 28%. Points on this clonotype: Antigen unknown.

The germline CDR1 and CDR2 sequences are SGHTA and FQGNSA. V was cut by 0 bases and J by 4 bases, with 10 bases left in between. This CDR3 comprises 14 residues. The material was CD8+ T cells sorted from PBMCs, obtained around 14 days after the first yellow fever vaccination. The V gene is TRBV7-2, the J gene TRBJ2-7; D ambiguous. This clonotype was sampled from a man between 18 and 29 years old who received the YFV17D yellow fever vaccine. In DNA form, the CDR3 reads TGTGCCAGCAGCTTAGCCCCCGGTCGATACGAGCAGTACTTC. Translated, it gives CASSLAPGRYEQYF.